The T cell receptor beta chain described here comes from a study of T-cell reconstitution after alpha-beta-depleted transplantation in children. With respect to this clonotype: The antigen is not known.

Findings and limits, study-wide: Surviving recipient cells, namely T cells and thymic progenitors, were the source of high day-60 TCRbeta diversity in some patients. By one year post-transplant, T-cell counts and diversity largely arose from T cells that were newly produced. Several hundred expanded graft clones reportedly were the source of alpha-beta T cells about two months after transplant.

The TCRbeta library was prepared with unique molecular identifiers. TCRdb reprocessed the PCR reads via MiXCR and lists one record per CDR3 protein. The repertoire holds nearly 350,000 distinct CDR3 sequences, with around 15% as singletons. Sequenced material: PBMCs, mostly from graft donor cells, taken 360 days after TCRalphabeta/CD19-depleted stem cell transplant. The source of this sequence is a male patient aged 2-15 years who had a stem cell transplant for acute lymphoblastic leukemia, so the T cells may come from the graft donor.

In DNA, the CDR3 is TGTGCCAGCAGCCAAGATCGACAGGGGGGCGAGCAGTACTTC. Translated: CASSQDRQGGEQYF. V and J are TRBV4-2 and TRBJ2-7, with TRBD1 matching over 9 bases. Unmatched junction bases numbered 3, after V lost 0 bases and J lost 6 bases. Germline V gene data show CDR1 as LGHNA and CDR2 as YNFKEQ. There are 14 residues in the CDR3.